The 14 T cell receptor beta chains in this list originate from one sample, sequenced in a study of siplizumab effects on memory and regulatory T cells. TCRdb's copy holds only in-frame clones and misses some; the assay was immunoSEQ multiplex PCR. The sample has 90,000 to 120,000 clones; just over 90% are singletons. Sequencing was done on a sample of Tregs sorted from blood. The receptors come from a human donor in good health.

V gene TRBV7-3 combines with J gene TRBJ1-1; no definite D call. Germline loops: CDR1 SGHTA, CDR2 FQGTGA. The V and J ends lost 2 bases and 6 bases respectively, with 19 bases between them. The CDR3 spans 16 residues. CDR3 in amino acids: CASSLLQTRLFAEAFF. The CDR3 DNA follows: TGTGCCAGCAGCTTATTACAGACCCGATTGTTCGCTGAAGCTTTCTTT.

J is TRBJ2-3 and V is TRBV28; 11 bases agree with TRBD2. The length of the CDR3 is 18 residues. V shed 4 bases, J shed 5 bases, and the junction held 14 bases outside the gene matches. Germline V lookup: CDR1 MDHEN, CDR2 SYDVKM. CDR3 amino acids: CASSSGTSGGIFEDTQYF. In DNA, the CDR3 is TGTGCCAGCAGTTCCGGGACTAGCGGCGGGATCTTCGAAGATACGCAGTATTTT.

The V gene is TRBV15, the J gene TRBJ1-2; D is undetermined. CDR1 and CDR2 (germline): LNHNV, YYDKDF (reference sequence). The CDR3 runs to 15 residues. Trimming cost V 2 bases and J 5 bases, with 15 bases left between them. CDR3 amino acids: CATSRRRSGGYGYTF. CDR3 nucleotide sequence: TGTGCCACCAGCAGAAGGAGGTCCGGTGGGTATGGCTACACCTTC.

The chain links TRBV7-6 to TRBJ2-1; D gene ambiguous. CDR1 SGHVS and CDR2 FNYEAQ come from the germline V gene. Deletions cut 2 bases from V and 5 bases from J, with 10 bases between. The CDR3 has 14 residues. CDR3: CASSLQPLNNEQFF. CDR3 bases: TGTGCCAGCAGCTTACAGCCATTAAACAATGAGCAGTTCTTC.

The CDR3 sequence is CASASLTNEKLFF. The DNA for the CDR3 is TGTGCCAGCGCATCACTAACTAATGAAAAACTGTTTTTT. The V gene is TRBV6-5, the J gene TRBJ1-4; no reliable D call. The CDR3 runs 13 residues. Germline lookup yields CDR1 MNHEY and CDR2 SVGAGI. Trimming took off 8 bases at V and 1 base at J, with 8 bases between the two ends.

The chain couples TRBV7-8 to TRBJ1-1, with 10 nucleotides matching TRBD1. The CDR3 sequence is 13 residues long. Looked up from germline, CDR1 is SGHVS and CDR2 is FQNEAQ. Trimming took 5 bases from V and 14 from J; bases not matched to a gene: 11. CDR3 in amino acids: CASSRDRGRRSFF. The CDR3 bases are TGTGCCAGCAGCCGAGACAGGGGGCGTCGTTCGTTCTTT.

A word on this clone: A much bigger clone sits one base away, suggesting this may be a read error. Other DNA variants within this sample encode the same CDR3. V usage is TRBV14 and J usage is TRBJ2-1; 15 bases line up with TRBD2. The germline gives CDR1 SGHDN, CDR2 FVKESK. V was pared by 4 bases and J by 7 bases, with 5 bases of the junction left unmatched. This CDR3 has 16 residues. The chain's CDR3 is CASSPGTSGRRNEQFF. Written as DNA, the CDR3 is TGTGCCAGCAGCCCAGGGACTAGCGGGAGGAGAAATGAGCAGTTCTTC.

The chain links TRBV7-3 to TRBJ2-3; 11 bases are shared with TRBD1. The CDR3 spans 18 residues. With 2 bases clipped from V and 2 bases from J, the junction kept 9 bases outside the gene matches. Germline CDR1 and CDR2: SGHTA and FQGTGA. The CDR3 reads CASSLVDRGRDYTDTQYF. In DNA, the CDR3 is TGTGCCAGCAGCTTAGTGGACAGGGGGCGGGACTACACAGATACGCAGTATTTT.

The genes are TRBV2 and TRBJ2-3; 8 bases map to TRBD2. The CDR3 spans 14 residues. The germline V gene has CDR1 SNHLY and CDR2 FYNNEI. Germline trimming cut 2 bases from V and 6 bases from J; bases unmatched to any gene: 4. CDR3 sequence reads: CASSERGGSDTQYF. The DNA for the CDR3 is TGTGCCAGCAGTGAACGGGGGGGTTCGGATACGCAGTATTTT.

The chain recombines TRBV18 with TRBJ1-1, with D unclear. CDR1 is KGHSH and CDR2 is LQKENI in the germline V gene. The V end lost 0 bases, the J end lost 6 bases, and 11 bases lay between the germline ends. The CDR3 contains 14 residues. The CDR3 sequence: CASSPPGVIPEAFF. The CDR3 DNA sequence: TGTGCCAGCTCACCACCTGGGGTCATCCCTGAAGCTTTCTTT.

The V gene is TRBV15, the J gene TRBJ2-7, with TRBD2 matching over 7 bases. This CDR3 spans 15 amino acids. With V trimmed by 1 base and J by 2 bases, 5 bases remained unmatched. The germline V gene encodes CDR1 LNHNV and CDR2 YYDKDF (reference sequence). The CDR3 is CATSRGGGRTYEQYF. DNA for the CDR3: TGTGCCACCAGCAGAGGGGGAGGGAGAACCTACGAGCAGTACTTC.

The chain carries TRBV5-1 and TRBJ2-1, with D possibly TRBD2 on 6 matching bases. Looked up from germline, CDR1 is SGHRS and CDR2 is YFSETQ. The V end lost 1 base, the J end lost 3 bases, and 20 bases lay between the germline ends. This CDR3 has 18 residues. The DNA of the CDR3 is TGCGCCAGCAGCTTGTTGCCCCCAGCGGGCCCCCTCTACAATGAGCAGTTCTTC. It is translated as CASSLLPPAGPLYNEQFF. The full variable domain, rest sourced from reference TRBV5-1 and TRBJ2-1, is KAGVTQTPRYLIKTRGQQVTLSCSPISGHRSVSWYQQTPGQGLQFLFEYFSETQRNKGNFPGRFSGRQFSNSRSEMNVSTLELGDSALYLCASSLLPPAGPLYNEQFFGPGTRLTVL.

The chain carries TRBV27 and TRBJ1-1, with D perhaps TRBD1 (5 bases). The CDR3 length is 14 residues. Trimming stripped 3 bases from V and 3 bases from J, with 11 bases between. Germline V lookup: CDR1 MNHEY, CDR2 SMNVEV (reference sequence). Written as DNA, the CDR3 is TGTGCCAGCAGTTTGGGGGGTTCGGACACTGAAGCTTTCTTT. Protein product: CASSLGGSDTEAFF.

In this sample, this clone turned up once. The V call is TRBV7-6, the J call TRBJ1-3, with D unresolved. V dropped 1 base and J dropped 0 bases, with 7 bases sitting between them. There are 15 residues in the CDR3. Germline V CDR1 and CDR2: SGHVS, FNYEAQ. This CDR3 reads CASSLGPISGNTIYF. The DNA of the CDR3 is TGTGCCAGCAGCTTAGGGCCGATCTCTGGAAACACCATATATTTT.